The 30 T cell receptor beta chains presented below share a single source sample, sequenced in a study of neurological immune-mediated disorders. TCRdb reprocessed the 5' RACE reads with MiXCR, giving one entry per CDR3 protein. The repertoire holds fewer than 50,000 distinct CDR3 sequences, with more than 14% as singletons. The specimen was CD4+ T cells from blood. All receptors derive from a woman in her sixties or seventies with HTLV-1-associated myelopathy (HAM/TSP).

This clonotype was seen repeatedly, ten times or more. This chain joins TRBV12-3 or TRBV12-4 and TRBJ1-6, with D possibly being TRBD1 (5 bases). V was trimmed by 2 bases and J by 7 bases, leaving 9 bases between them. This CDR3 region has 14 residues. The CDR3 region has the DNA TGTGCCAGCAGTTTAAGACGGGGGAATTCACCCCTCCACTTT. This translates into CASSLRRGNSPLHF.

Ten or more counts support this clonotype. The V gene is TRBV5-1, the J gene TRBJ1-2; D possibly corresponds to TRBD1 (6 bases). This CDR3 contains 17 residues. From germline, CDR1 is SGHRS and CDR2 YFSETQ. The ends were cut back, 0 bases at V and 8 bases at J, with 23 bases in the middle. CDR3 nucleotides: TGCGCCAGCAGCTTGGAAGGACCCCCAATACAGGGAGGAGGCTACACCTTC. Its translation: CASSLEGPPIQGGGYTF.

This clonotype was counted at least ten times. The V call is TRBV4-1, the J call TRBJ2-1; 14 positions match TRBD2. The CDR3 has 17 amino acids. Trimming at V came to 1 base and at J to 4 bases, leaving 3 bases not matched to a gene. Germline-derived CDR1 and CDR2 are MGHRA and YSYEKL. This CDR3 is CASSQGLAGGKYNEQFF. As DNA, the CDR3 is TGCGCCAGCAGCCAAGGACTAGCGGGGGGGAAATACAATGAGCAGTTCTTC.

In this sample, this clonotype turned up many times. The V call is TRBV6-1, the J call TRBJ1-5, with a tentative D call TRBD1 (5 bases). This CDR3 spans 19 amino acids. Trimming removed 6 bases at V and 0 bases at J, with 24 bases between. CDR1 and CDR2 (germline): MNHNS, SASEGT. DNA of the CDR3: TGTGCCAGCAGCGGGCGCGACAGACTAGCCCCGGATAGCAATCAGCCCCAGCATTTT. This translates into CASSGRDRLAPDSNQPQHF.

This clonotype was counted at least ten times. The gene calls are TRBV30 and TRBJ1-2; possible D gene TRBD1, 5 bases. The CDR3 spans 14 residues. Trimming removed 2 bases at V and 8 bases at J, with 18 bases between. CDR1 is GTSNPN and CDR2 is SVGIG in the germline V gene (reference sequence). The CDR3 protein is CAWSRRSNGDGYTF. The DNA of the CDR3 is TGTGCCTGGAGTCGGAGATCCAACGGGGACGGCTACACCTTC.

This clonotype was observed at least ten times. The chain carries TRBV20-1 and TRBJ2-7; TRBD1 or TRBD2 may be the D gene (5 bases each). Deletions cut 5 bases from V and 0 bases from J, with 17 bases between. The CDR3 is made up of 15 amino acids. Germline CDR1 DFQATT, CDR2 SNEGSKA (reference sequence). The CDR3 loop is CSAYNRFGSSYEQYF. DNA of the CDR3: TGCAGTGCTTACAACAGGTTTGGGAGCTCCTACGAGCAGTACTTC.

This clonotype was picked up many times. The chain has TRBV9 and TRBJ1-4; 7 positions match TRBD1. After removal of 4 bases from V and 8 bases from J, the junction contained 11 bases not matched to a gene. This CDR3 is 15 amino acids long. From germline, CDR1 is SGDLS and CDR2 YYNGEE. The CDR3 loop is CASSFRGYSSEKLFF. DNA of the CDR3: TGTGCCAGCAGCTTCAGGGGGTACTCAAGCGAAAAACTGTTTTTT.

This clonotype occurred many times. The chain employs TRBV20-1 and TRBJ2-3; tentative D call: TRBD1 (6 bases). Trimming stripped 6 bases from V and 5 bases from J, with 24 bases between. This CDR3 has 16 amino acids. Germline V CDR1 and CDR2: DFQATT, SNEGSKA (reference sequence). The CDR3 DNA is TGCAGTGCCCAGGGGTGGGTAAGGGGAATAATAGATACGCAGTATTTT. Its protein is CSAQGWVRGIIDTQYF.

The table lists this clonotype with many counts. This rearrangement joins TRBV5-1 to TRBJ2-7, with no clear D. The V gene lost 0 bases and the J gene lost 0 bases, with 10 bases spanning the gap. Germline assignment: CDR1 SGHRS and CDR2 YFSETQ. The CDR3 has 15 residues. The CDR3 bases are TGCGCCAGCAGCTTGGGGCAGGCCTACTCCTACGAGCAGTACTTC. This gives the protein CASSLGQAYSYEQYF.

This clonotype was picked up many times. DNA of the CDR3: TGCGCCAGCAGCTTGGTTGGTGGGGGTATTCAAGAGACCCAGTACTTC. The encoded protein is CASSLVGGGIQETQYF. This sequence joins TRBV5-1 and TRBJ2-5; D possibly matches TRBD1 or TRBD2 (5 bases each). Trimming stripped 0 bases from V and 2 bases from J, with 14 bases between. Germline loops: CDR1 SGHRS, CDR2 YFSETQ. CDR3 size: 16 residues.

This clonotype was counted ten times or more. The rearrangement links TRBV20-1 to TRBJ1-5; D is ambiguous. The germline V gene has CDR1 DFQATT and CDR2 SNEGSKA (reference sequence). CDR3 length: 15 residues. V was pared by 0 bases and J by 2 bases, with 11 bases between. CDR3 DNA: TGCAGTGCTAGAGATCCGGGAGTGGGCAATCAGCCCCAGCATTTT. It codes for CSARDPGVGNQPQHF.

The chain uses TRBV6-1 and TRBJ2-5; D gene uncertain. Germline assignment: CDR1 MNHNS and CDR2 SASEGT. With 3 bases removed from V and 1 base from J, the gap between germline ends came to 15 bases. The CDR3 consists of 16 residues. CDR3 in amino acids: CASSEYQLGIQETQYF. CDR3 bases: TGTGCCAGCAGTGAGTATCAGTTGGGAATCCAAGAGACCCAGTACTTC.

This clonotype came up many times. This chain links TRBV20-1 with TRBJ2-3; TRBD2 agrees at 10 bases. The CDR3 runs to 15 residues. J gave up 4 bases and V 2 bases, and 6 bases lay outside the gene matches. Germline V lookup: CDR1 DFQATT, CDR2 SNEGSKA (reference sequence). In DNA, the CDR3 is TGCAGTGCTAGACGAGGTAGCGGGGGGTCAGATACGCAGTATTTT. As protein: CSARRGSGGSDTQYF.

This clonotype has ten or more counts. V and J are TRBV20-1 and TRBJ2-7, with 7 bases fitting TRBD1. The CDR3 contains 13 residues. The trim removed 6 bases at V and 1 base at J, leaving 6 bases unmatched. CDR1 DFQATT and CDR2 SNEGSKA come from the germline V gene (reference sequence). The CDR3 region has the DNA TGCAGTGCATCGACAGGGAATTCCTACGAGCAGTACTTC. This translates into CSASTGNSYEQYF.

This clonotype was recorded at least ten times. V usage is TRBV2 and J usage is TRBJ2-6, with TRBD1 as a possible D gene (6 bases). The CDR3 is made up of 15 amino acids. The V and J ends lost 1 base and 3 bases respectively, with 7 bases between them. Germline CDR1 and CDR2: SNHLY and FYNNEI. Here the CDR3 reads CASSEGTVGANVLTF. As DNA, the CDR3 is TGTGCCAGCAGTGAAGGGACAGTTGGGGCCAACGTCCTGACTTTC.

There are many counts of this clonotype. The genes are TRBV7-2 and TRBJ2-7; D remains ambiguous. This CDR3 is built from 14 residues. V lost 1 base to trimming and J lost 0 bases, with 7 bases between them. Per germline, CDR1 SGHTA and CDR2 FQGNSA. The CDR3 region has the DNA TGTGCCAGCAGCTTAGTCCTGAACTCCTACGAGCAGTACTTC. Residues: CASSLVLNSYEQYF.

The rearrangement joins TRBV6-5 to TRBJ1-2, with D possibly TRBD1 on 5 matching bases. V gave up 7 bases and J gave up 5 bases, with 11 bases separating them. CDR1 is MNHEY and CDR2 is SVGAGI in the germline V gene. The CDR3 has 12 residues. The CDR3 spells CASKPDSYGYTF. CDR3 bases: TGTGCCAGCAAGCCCGACAGTTATGGCTACACCTTC.

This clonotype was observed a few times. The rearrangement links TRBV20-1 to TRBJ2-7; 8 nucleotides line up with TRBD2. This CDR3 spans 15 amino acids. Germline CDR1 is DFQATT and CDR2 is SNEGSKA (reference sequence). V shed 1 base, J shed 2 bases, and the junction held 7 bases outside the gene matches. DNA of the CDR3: TGCAGTGCTAGAGGCCAGCGGGGGATAACCTACGAGCAGTACTTC. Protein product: CSARGQRGITYEQYF.

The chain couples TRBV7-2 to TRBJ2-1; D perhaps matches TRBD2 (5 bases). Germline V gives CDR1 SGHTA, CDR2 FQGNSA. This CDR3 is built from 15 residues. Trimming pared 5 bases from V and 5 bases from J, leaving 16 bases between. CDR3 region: CASSALGSVHNEQFF. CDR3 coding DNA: TGTGCCAGCAGCGCGTTAGGTAGCGTGCACAATGAGCAGTTCTTC.

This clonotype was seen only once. The CDR3 sequence is CSAGREWGAEAFF. CDR3 bases: TGCAGTGCTGGCAGGGAGTGGGGGGCTGAAGCTTTCTTT. The gene calls are TRBV20-1 and TRBJ1-1, with a possible D match to TRBD1 (5 bases). The CDR3 has 13 amino acids. Looked up from germline, CDR1 is DFQATT and CDR2 is SNEGSKA (reference sequence). V was cut by 5 bases and J by 6 bases, with 16 bases left in between.

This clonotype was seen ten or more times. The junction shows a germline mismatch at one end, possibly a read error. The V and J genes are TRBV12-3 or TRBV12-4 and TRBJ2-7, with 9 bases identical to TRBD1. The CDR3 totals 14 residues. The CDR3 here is CASSLASGTGFRNF. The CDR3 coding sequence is TGTGCCAGCAGTTTAGCGTCCGGGACAGGGTTTCGGAACTTC.

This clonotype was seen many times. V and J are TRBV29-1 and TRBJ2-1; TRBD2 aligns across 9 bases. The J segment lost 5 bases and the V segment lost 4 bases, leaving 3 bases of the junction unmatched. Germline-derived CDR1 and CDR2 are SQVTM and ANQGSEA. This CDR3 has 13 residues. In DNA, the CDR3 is TGCAGCGTTGTGCGGGGGGGTAACAATGAGCAGTTCTTC. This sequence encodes CSVVRGGNNEQFF.

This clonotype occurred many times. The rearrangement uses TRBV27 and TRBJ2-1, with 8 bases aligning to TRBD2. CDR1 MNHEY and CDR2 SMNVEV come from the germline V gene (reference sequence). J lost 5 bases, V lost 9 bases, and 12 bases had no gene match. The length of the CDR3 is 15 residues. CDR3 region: CASRPQLAGHNEQFF. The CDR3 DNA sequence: TGTGCCAGTCGACCCCAGCTAGCGGGCCACAATGAGCAGTTCTTC.

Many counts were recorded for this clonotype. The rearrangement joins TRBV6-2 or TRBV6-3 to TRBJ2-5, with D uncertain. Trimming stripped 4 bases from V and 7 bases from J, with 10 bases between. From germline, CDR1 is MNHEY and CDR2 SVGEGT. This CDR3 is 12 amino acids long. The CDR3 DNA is TGTGCCAGCAGTTTGTCCGTAGGGACCCAGTACTTC. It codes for CASSLSVGTQYF.

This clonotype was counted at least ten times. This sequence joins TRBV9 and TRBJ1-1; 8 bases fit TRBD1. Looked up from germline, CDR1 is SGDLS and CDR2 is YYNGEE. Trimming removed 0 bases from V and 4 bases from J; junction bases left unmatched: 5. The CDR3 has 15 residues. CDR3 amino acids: CASSVGDDRGTEAFF. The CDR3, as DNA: TGTGCCAGCAGCGTAGGAGACGACAGGGGCACTGAAGCTTTCTTT.

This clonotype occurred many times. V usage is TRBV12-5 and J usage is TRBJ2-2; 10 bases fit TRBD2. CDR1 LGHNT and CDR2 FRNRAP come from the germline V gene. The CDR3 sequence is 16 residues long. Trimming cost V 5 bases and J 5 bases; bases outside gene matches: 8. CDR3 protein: CASGPQRGGKTGELFF. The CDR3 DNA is TGTGCTAGTGGTCCTCAGCGGGGGGGCAAGACCGGGGAGCTGTTTTTT.

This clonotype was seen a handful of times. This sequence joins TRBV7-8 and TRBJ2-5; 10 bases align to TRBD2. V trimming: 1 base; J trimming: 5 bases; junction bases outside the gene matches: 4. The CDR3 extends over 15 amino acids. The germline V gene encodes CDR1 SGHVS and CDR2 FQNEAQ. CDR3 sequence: CASSLVAGGGETQYF. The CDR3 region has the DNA TGTGCCAGCAGCTTAGTAGCGGGGGGAGGTGAGACCCAGTACTTC.

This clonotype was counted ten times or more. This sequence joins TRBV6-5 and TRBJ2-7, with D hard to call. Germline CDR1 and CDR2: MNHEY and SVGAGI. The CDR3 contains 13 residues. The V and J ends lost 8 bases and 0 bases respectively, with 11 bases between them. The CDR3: CASRAWDSYEQYF. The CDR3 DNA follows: TGTGCCAGCCGCGCTTGGGACTCCTACGAGCAGTACTTC.

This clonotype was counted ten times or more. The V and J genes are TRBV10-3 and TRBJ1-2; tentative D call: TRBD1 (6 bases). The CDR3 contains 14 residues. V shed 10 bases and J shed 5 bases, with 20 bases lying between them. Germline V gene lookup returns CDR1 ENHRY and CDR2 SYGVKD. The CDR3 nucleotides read TGTGCCACCCAAGGGAACAGGGAACATTATGGCTACACCTTC. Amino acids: CATQGNREHYGYTF.

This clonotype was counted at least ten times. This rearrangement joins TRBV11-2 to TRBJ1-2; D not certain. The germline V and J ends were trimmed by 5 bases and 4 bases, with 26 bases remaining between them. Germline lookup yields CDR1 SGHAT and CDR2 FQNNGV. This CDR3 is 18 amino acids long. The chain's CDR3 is CASSGGGAGLVLPYGYTF. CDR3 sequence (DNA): TGTGCCAGCAGCGGAGGTGGCGCAGGCCTCGTGTTGCCCTATGGCTACACCTTC.